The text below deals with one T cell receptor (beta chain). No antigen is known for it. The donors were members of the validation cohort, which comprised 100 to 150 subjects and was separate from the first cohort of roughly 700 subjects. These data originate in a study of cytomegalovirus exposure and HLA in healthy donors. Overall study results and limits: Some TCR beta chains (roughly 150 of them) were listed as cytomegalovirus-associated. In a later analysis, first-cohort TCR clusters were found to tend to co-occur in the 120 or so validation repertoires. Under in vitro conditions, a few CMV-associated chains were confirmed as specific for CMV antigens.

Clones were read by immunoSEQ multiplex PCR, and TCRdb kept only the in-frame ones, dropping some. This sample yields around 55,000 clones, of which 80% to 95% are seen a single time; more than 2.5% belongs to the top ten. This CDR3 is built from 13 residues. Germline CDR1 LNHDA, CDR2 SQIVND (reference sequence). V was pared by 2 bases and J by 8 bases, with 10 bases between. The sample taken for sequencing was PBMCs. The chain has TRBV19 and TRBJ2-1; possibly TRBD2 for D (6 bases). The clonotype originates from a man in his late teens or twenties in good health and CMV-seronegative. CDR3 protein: CASSISASDEQFF. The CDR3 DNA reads TGTGCCAGTAGTATATCGGCTAGCGATGAGCAGTTCTTC.